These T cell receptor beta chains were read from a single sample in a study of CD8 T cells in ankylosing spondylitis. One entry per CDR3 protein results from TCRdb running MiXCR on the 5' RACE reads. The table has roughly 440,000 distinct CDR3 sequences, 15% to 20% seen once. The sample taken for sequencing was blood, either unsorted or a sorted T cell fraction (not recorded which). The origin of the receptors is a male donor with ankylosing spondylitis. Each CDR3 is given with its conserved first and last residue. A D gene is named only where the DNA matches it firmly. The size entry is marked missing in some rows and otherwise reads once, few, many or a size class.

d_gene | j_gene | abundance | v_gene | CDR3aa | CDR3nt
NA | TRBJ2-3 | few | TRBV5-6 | CASSLARADRYTQYF | TGTGCCAGCAGCTTGGCCCGCGCGGACCGGTATACGCAGTATTTT
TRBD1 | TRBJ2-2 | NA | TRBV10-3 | CAISETGVINTGELFF | TGTGCCATCAGTGAAACAGGGGTCATAAACACCGGGGAGCTGTTTTTT
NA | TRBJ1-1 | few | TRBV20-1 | CSARLGSRQNTEAFF | TGCAGTGCTCGGCTGGGCTCTCGTCAAAACACTGAAGCTTTCTTT
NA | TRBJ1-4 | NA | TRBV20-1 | CSARPSQVVVEKLFF | TGCAGTGCTAGACCCTCTCAGGTGGTGGTTGAAAAACTGTTTTTT
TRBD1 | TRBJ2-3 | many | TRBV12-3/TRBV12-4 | CASSRKGQGWIDTQYF | TGTGCCAGCAGTCGGAAGGGACAGGGTTGGATAGATACGCAGTATTTT
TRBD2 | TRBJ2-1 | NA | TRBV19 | CASSIRAKVAGGIAPNEQFF | TGTGCCAGTAGTATTCGGGCGAAGGTGGCGGGGGGGATTGCGCCCAATGAGCAGTTCTTC
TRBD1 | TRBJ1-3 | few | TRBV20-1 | CSARAHRGSGNTIYF | TGCAGTGCTAGAGCCCACAGGGGCTCTGGAAACACCATATATTTT
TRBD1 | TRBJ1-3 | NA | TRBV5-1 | CASSLRGQGARGNTIYF | TGCGCCAGCAGCTTGCGAGGACAGGGGGCGCGGGGAAACACCATATATTTT
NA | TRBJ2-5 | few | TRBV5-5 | CASSFSSGALGETQYF | TGTGCCAGCAGCTTCTCGTCAGGGGCCTTAGGAGAGACCCAGTACTTC
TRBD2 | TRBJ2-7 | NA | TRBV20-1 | CSAQRTSGGYEQYF | TGCAGTGCTCAAAGGACTAGCGGGGGCTACGAGCAGTACTTC
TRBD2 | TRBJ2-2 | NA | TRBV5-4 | CASSTRTSAYTGELFF | TGTGCCAGCAGCACTCGGACTAGCGCCTACACCGGGGAGCTGTTTTTT
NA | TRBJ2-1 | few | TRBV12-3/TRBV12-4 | CASRRSINEQFF | TGTGCCAGCAGGCGGAGTATAAATGAGCAGTTCTTC
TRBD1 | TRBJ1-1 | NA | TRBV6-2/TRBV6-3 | CASSHRGAPDTEAFF | TGTGCCAGCAGTCACAGGGGGGCCCCAGACACTGAAGCTTTCTTT
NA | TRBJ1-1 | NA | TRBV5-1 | CASSLGAKGTEAFF | TGCGCCAGCAGCTTGGGGGCAAAAGGCACTGAAGCTTTCTTT
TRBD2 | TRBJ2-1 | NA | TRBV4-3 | CASSQDRGTSGLPSYNEQFF | TGCGCCAGCAGCCAAGATCGAGGGACTAGCGGACTCCCCTCCTACAATGAGCAGTTCTTC
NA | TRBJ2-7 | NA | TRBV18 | CASSPSQEQYF | TGTGCCAGCTCACCAAGCCAGGAGCAGTACTTC
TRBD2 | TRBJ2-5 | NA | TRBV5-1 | CASSLGSSGERETQYF | TGCGCCAGCAGCTTGGGGTCTAGCGGGGAACGGGAGACCCAGTACTTC
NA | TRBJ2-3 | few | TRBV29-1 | CSASQITDTQYF | TGCAGCGCCTCGCAGATCACAGATACGCAGTATTTT
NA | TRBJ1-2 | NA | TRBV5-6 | CASSPRGGAYGYTF | TGTGCCAGCAGCCCCCGGGGTGGGGCATATGGCTACACCTTC
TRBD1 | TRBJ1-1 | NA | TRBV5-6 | CASSPLVPNRNRQGVGITEAFF | TGTGCCAGCAGCCCCCTCGTCCCCAATCGAAATCGACAGGGGGTTGGAATTACTGAAGCTTTCTTT
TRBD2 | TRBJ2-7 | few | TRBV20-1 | CSARDRVAGGYEQYF | TGCAGTGCTAGAGATCGGGTAGCGGGAGGCTACGAGCAGTACTTC
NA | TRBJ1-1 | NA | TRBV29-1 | CSVTPGHQNTEAFF | TGCAGCGTGACCCCGGGACATCAGAACACTGAAGCTTTCTTT
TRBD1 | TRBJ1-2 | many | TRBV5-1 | CASSLGQGAGYTF | TGCGCCAGCAGCTTGGGACAGGGTGCAGGCTACACCTTC
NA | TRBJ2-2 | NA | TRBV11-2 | CASSERGTGELFF | TGTGCCAGCAGCGAGAGGGGCACCGGGGAGCTGTTTTTT
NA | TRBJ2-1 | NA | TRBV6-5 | CASSTDRIGEQFF | TGTGCCAGCAGTACCGACAGGATTGGTGAGCAGTTCTTC
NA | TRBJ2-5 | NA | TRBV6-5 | CASSSTLQETQYF | TGTGCCAGCAGTTCGACCCTCCAAGAGACCCAGTACTTC
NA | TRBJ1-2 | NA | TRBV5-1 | CASSLRGLYGYTF | TGCGCCAGCAGCCTCAGGGGCCTCTATGGCTACACCTTC
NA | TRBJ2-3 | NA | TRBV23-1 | CARQKHGAGNHTQYF | TGCGCCAGACAGAAACATGGGGCGGGAAATCATACGCAGTATTTT
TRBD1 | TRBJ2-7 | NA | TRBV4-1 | CASSQEGQGAHEQYF | TGCGCCAGCAGCCAAGAAGGTCAGGGGGCCCACGAGCAGTACTTC
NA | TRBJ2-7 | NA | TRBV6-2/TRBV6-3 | CASSYKDGHSYEQYF | TGTGCCAGCAGTTACAAGGACGGACACTCCTACGAGCAGTACTTC